The sequence of this T cell receptor beta chain was determined in a study of control samples from healthy donors and cancer patients. The repertoire was sequenced with immunoSEQ multiplex PCR; TCRdb's copy has only in-frame clones and lacks some. Seen here are some 14,000 clones, about 80% observed once, and the top ten hold approximately 17%. This CDR3 spans 12 amino acids. Per germline, CDR1 SEHNR and CDR2 FQNEAQ (reference sequence). Trimming pared 9 bases from V and 0 bases from J, leaving 8 bases between. The sample was formalin-fixed, paraffin-embedded tissue. This rearrangement joins TRBV7-9 to TRBJ1-1; D unclear. The clonotype originates from a female donor with lung cancer. Written as DNA, the CDR3 is TGTGCCAGTCGACGGTTGAACACTGAAGCTTTCTTT. Translation gives CASRRLNTEAFF.